This T cell receptor beta chain was obtained from a study of shared clonotypes between healthy human individuals. Some clones are missing from TCRdb's copy, which holds only in-frame ones; the method was immunoSEQ multiplex PCR. The table includes roughly 2 million clones, 95% detected once. Looked up from germline, CDR1 is LNHDA and CDR2 is SQIVND (reference sequence). Trimming took 3 bases from V and 1 from J, leaving 16 bases between them. The CDR3 has 17 residues. Source material: naive CD4+ T cells sorted from blood. Subset here: CD45RA+ positively selected. This chain uses TRBV19 with TRBJ1-5, with D perhaps TRBD1 (5 bases). This TCR was sampled from a man younger than 35 in good health. CDR3 DNA: TGTGCCAGTAGTATGATCGGGCAGGGCACCAGCAATCAGCCCCAGCATTTT. It translates to CASSMIGQGTSNQPQHF.